A selection of T cell receptor beta chains follows, all from one sample in a study of CD8+ T cells in alopecia areata. Profiling relied on immunoSEQ multiplex PCR, and the TCRdb table lists in-frame clones only, not all of them. The sample lists 250,000 to 350,000 clones; 60% were seen once. The sample consisted of CD4+ T cells sorted from blood, taken at week 52, from a patient treated with tofacitinib. Receptors were obtained from a human donor with alopecia areata. The CDR3 runs from the conserved cysteine through the conserved F or W. A D gene is named only where the DNA matches it firmly. Only some rows state a clone size, as once, few, many or a class for expanded clones.

d_call,j_call,clone_size,v_call,cdr3_aa,cdr3_nt
TRBD1,TRBJ2-7,-,TRBV5-1,CASSVRDRDGEQYF,TGCGCCAGCAGCGTCCGGGACAGGGACGGCGAGCAGTACTTC
-,TRBJ2-7,once,TRBV5-1,CASRNMWDEQYF,TGCGCCAGCAGAAATATGTGGGACGAGCAGTACTTC
-,TRBJ2-2,-,TRBV6-5,CASSYSSGSNTGELFF,TGTGCCAGCAGTTACTCTTCAGGATCGAACACCGGGGAGCTGTTTTTT
TRBD1,TRBJ2-5,few,TRBV7-3,CASSHHTGVQETQYF,TGTGCCAGCAGCCATCATACAGGGGTCCAAGAGACCCAGTACTTC
-,TRBJ2-1,few,TRBV10-3,CAITGTNLDEQFF,TGTGCCATCACCGGGACCAATCTGGATGAGCAGTTCTTC
-,TRBJ1-6,-,TRBV19,CASSISRLIRGSPLHF,TGTGCCAGTAGTATCTCAAGACTGATCCGAGGGTCACCCCTCCACTTT
-,TRBJ1-2,once,TRBV19,CASSIPTYGYTF,TGTGCCAGTAGTATACCCACCTATGGCTACACCTTC
-,TRBJ2-1,-,TRBV27,CANLILVLQFF,TGTGCCAACTTGATCCTCGTCCTACAGTTCTTC
-,TRBJ1-5,few,TRBV2,CASSEAPLLFNQPQHF,TGTGCCAGCAGTGAAGCGCCCCTCCTTTTTAATCAGCCCCAGCATTTT
TRBD2,TRBJ2-2,-,TRBV4-2,CASSQEVAGNTGELFF,TGTGCCAGCAGCCAAGAGGTAGCGGGGAACACCGGGGAGCTGTTTTTT
TRBD1,TRBJ2-1,-,TRBV6-4,CASSSTGVEQFF,TGTGCCAGCAGTTCCACAGGGGTTGAGCAGTTCTTC
TRBD2,TRBJ2-7,few,TRBV30,CAWSNRGGSYEQYF,TGTGCCTGGAGTAATAGAGGCGGGAGCTACGAGCAGTACTTC
TRBD2,TRBJ2-1,once,TRBV5-4,CASSLVGTRGGPFF,TGTGCCAGCAGCTTGGTAGGGACGCGGGGGGGCCCGTTCTTC
TRBD1,TRBJ1-1,once,TRBV27,CATSFGTDLMNTEAFF,TGTGCCACCTCCTTCGGGACAGACCTCATGAACACTGAAGCTTTCTTT